One and the same sample provided the 4 T cell receptor beta chains below, sequenced in a study of cytomegalovirus exposure and HLA in healthy donors. PCR used 60 Vbeta primers and 13 Jbeta primers. Clones were sequenced by immunoSEQ multiplex PCR, and TCRdb holds only the in-frame ones, with some missing. The sample holds around 60,000 clones. The specimen sequenced was PBMCs. These receptors came from a woman under 30 in good health and CMV-seronegative.

The chain has TRBV6-5 and TRBJ2-7, with TRBD1 matching over 7 bases. J gave up 2 bases and V 5 bases, and 3 bases lay outside the gene matches. Germline CDR1 is MNHEY and CDR2 is SVGAGI. The CDR3 runs to 13 residues. This CDR3 is CASSDGQAYEQYF. The DNA of the CDR3 is TGTGCCAGCAGTGACGGACAGGCCTACGAGCAGTACTTC.

The V and J genes are TRBV28 and TRBJ2-7, with 9 bases lining up with TRBD1. Per the germline V gene, CDR1 is MDHEN and CDR2 is SYDVKM. J gave up 10 bases and V 5 bases, and 9 bases lay outside the gene matches. CDR3 length: 13 residues. The CDR3 region has the DNA TGTGCCAGCAGTCCCTCGGACAGGGGCCAACAGTACTTC. Translating gives CASSPSDRGQQYF.

The V and J genes are TRBV5-1 and TRBJ2-7; D is undetermined. Germline CDR1 reads SGHRS; CDR2 reads YFSETQ. V was cut by 0 bases and J by 4 bases, with 8 bases left in between. The CDR3 has 13 residues. CDR3 DNA: TGCGCCAGCAGCTTGGAGGCGGATTACGAGCAGTACTTC. This codes for CASSLEADYEQYF.

The chain links TRBV15 to TRBJ2-7, with TRBD1 as a possible D gene (6 bases). CDR3 length: 12 amino acids. CDR1 and CDR2 from the germline V gene are LNHNV and YYDKDF (reference sequence). Trimming shortened V by 5 bases and J by 5 bases, and 10 bases separated the two germline ends. The CDR3 protein is CATSGAGDEQYF. In DNA, the CDR3 is TGTGCCACCAGCGGAGCAGGGGACGAGCAGTACTTC. The variable domain in full, completed from reference TRBV15 and TRBJ2-7, reads DAMVIQNPRYQVTQFGKPVTLSCSQTLNHNVMYWYQQKSSQAPKLLFHYYDKDFNNEADTPDNFQSRRPNTSFCFLDIRSPGLGDTAMYLCATSGAGDEQYFGPGTRLTVT.